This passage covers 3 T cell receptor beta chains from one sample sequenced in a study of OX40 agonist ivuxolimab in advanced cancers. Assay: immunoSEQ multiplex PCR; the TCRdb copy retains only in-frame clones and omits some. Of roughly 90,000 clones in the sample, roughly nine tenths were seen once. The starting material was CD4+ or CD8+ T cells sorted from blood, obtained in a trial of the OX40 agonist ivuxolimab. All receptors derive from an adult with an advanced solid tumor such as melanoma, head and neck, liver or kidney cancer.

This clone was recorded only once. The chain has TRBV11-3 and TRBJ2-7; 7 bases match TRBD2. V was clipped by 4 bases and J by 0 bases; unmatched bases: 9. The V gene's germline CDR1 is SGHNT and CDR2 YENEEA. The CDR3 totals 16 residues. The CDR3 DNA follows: TGTGCCAGCAGCTCTTCGGGAGGACTGGGCTCCTACGAGCAGTACTTC. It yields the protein CASSSSGGLGSYEQYF.

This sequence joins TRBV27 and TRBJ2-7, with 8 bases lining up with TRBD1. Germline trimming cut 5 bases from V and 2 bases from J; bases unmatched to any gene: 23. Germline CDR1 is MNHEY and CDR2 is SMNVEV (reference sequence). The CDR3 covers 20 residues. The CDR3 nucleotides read TGTGCCAGCAGTCCCACGGACAGGGTGCGAGTTTTCCCGCTACCCTACGAGCAGTACTTC. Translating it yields CASSPTDRVRVFPLPYEQYF.

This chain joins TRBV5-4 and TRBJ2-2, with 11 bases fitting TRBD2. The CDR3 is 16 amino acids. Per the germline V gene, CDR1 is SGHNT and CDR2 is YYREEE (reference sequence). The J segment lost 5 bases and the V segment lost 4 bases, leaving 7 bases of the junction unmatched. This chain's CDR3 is CASSPGLAEITGELFF. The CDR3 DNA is TGTGCCAGCAGCCCGGGACTAGCGGAGATTACCGGGGAGCTGTTTTTT.